The count of the clone carrying this T cell receptor beta chain is one. Original processing notes: Estimates of nucleated cell counts were drawn from the amplification of reference gene primers. Produced via immunoSEQ multiplex PCR; TCRdb's table is partial and in-frame only. Clonal size and the V and J genes are those of that table, whereas D and trimming came from the DNA. Of 70,000 to 95,000 clones in the sample, approximately 80% were seen once. CDR1 is MGHRA, CDR2 YSYEKL, per germline. The length of the CDR3 is 13 residues. Trimming removed 0 bases from V and 9 bases from J, with 12 bases in between. The record originates from a study of blood T cell repertoires in COVID-19.

The sequence derives from a woman aged 70-85 years with acute or convalescent COVID-19. Material: peripheral blood. The chain carries TRBV4-1 and TRBJ2-7; the D gene is possibly TRBD2 (5 bases). Here the CDR3 reads CASSQDPLRGQYF. CDR3 in DNA: TGCGCCAGCAGCCAAGACCCCCTCCGGGGGCAGTACTTC.